These T cell receptor beta chains were read from a single sample in a study of T-cell reconstitution after alpha-beta-depleted transplantation in children. TCRdb called the PCR reads again in MiXCR, with one record for every CDR3 protein. The sample has approximately 110,000 distinct CDR3 sequences, 10% seen once. This specimen consisted of PBMCs, obtained before TCRalphabeta/CD19-depleted stem cell transplant. These receptors all come from a boy under 10 years old with acute lymphoblastic leukemia, due to receive a stem cell transplant. Both conserved end residues are part of each CDR3. A D gene is named only where the DNA matches it firmly. Rows give clone size only sometimes, using once, few, many, or a class for an expanded clone.

TRBJ1-1	few	TRBD1	TRBV7-2	TGTGCCAGCAGCCCGGACAGGGGGCTTCGGACTGAAGCTTTCTTT	CASSPDRGLRTEAFF
TRBJ2-1	NA	TRBD2	TRBV6-5	TGTGCCAGCACCCTATTCCCGGGGGGTGGGAGCTCCTACAATGAGCAGTTCTTC	CASTLFPGGGSSYNEQFF
TRBJ2-3	NA	TRBD2	TRBV7-2	TGTGCCAGCAGCTTATTCGCTAGCGGGAGGCTACTCACAGATACGCAGTATTTT	CASSLFASGRLLTDTQYF
TRBJ2-1	NA	TRBD2	TRBV29-1	TGCAGCGTTGACCTAGCGGGAGCCTACAATGAGCAGTTGTTC	CSVDLAGAYNEQLF
TRBJ2-2	many	NA	TRBV10-2	TGCGCCAGCAGTTACCAACAGGGAACCGGGGAGCTGTTTTTT	CASSYQQGTGELFF
TRBJ1-1	NA	NA	TRBV25-1	TGTGCCAGCAGTGAGTTCAGCAAAAACACTGAAGCTTTCTTT	CASSEFSKNTEAFF
TRBJ2-3	many	NA	TRBV7-3	TGTGCCAGCAGCACCCGACCAGCTAGCACAGATACGCAGTATTTT	CASSTRPASTDTQYF
TRBJ2-7	many	NA	TRBV7-6	TGTGCCAGCAGCTTAGAGTATCGGGCAGGGTCCTACGAGCAGTACTTC	CASSLEYRAGSYEQYF
TRBJ1-1	NA	NA	TRBV18	TGTGCCAGCTCACCCGCAGGGACGGCTAACACTGAAGCTTTCTTT	CASSPAGTANTEAFF
TRBJ1-1	NA	NA	TRBV7-2	TGTGCCAGCAGCTTAGACGGGAGGGGGAAAGCTTTCTTT	CASSLDGRGKAFF
TRBJ2-2	few	TRBD2	TRBV13	TGTGCCAGCAGCTCCCTGGATAGCGGGAGTACCGGGGAGCTGTTTTTT	CASSSLDSGSTGELFF
TRBJ1-4	NA	NA	TRBV10-3	TGTGCCATCAGTGAGTCGCCAGACCCCCGTGAAAAACTGTTTTTT	CAISESPDPREKLFF
TRBJ2-5	many	NA	TRBV24-1	TGTGCCACCAGTGGTCCTAGGACAGAGGGTGTAGAGACCCAGTACTTC	CATSGPRTEGVETQYF
TRBJ2-5	few	NA	TRBV27	TGTGCCAGCAGTCCCTCCGGGACTCGGCAGTACTTC	CASSPSGTRQYF
TRBJ2-1	NA	TRBD2	TRBV20-1	TGCAGTGCTAGGGCCCTTCTCCTAGCGGATTACAATGAGCAGTTCTTC	CSARALLLADYNEQFF
TRBJ2-7	NA	NA	TRBV27	TGTGCCAGCAGTTTAAATAAGGTGGCGGCTAGCTCCTACGAGCAGTACTTC	CASSLNKVAASSYEQYF
TRBJ2-3	few	NA	TRBV30	TGTGCCTGGAGTGTACTCACAGATACGCAGTATTTT	CAWSVLTDTQYF
TRBJ2-1	NA	TRBD2	TRBV20-1	TGCAGTGCCGATCGACTCTTAGCGGGAGAGACATACAATGAGCAGTTCTTC	CSADRLLAGETYNEQFF
TRBJ2-6	few	TRBD1	TRBV5-6	TGTGCCAGCAGATGGGACAGCCCCTCTGGGGCCAACGTCCTGACTTTC	CASRWDSPSGANVLTF
TRBJ2-5	NA	NA	TRBV7-9	TGTGCCAGCAGCTTGACCCCGGGGGAGACCCAGTACTTC	CASSLTPGETQYF
TRBJ2-3	many	NA	TRBV29-1	TGCAGCGTTGGAAGTAGCGGATCGATCACAGATACGCAGTATTTT	CSVGSSGSITDTQYF
TRBJ2-3	few	NA	TRBV20-1	TGCAGTGCTGGGGGTTGGGGTTTCACAGATACGCAGTATTTT	CSAGGWGFTDTQYF
TRBJ2-1	NA	NA	TRBV2	TGTGCCAGCAGTGAAGGGCGGGCCCGATCCTACAATGAGCAGTTCTTC	CASSEGRARSYNEQFF
TRBJ2-3	many	NA	TRBV20-1	TGCAGTGCTGTATCCGGGAACACAGATACGCAGTATTTT	CSAVSGNTDTQYF
TRBJ1-1	NA	TRBD1	TRBV5-1	TGCGCCAGCAGCCGGGGGACAGATGCTTTCTTT	CASSRGTDAFF
TRBJ2-7	many	TRBD2	TRBV6-2/TRBV6-3	TGTGCCAGCAGTTCGGCTAGCGGGAGGTTCCCCGAGCAGTACTTC	CASSSASGRFPEQYF
TRBJ1-6	many	NA	TRBV5-1	TGCGCCAGCAGCTCCTTTGGCATCGGGTCACCCCTCCACTTT	CASSSFGIGSPLHF
TRBJ1-1	many	NA	TRBV5-6	TGTGCCAGCAGCTTGGTTCAGGGCGCTGAAGCTTTCTTT	CASSLVQGAEAFF
TRBJ2-5	NA	NA	TRBV6-6	TGTGCCAGCAGTCCCCAACTGACCGAGGCCCAGTACTTC	CASSPQLTEAQYF
TRBJ2-6	many	NA	TRBV25-1	TGTGCCAGCAGTGGGGCCTCTGTGGCCAACGTCCTGACTTTC	CASSGASVANVLTF
TRBJ1-5	many	NA	TRBV21-1	TGTGCCAGCTCTGGGACAGGGGCCCCTAGGAATCAGCCCCAGCATTTT	CASSGTGAPRNQPQHF
TRBJ2-1	few	TRBD2	TRBV2	TGTGCCAGCAGTTGGTCTCCACTAGCGGGGGTCTACAATGAGCAGTTCTTC	CASSWSPLAGVYNEQFF
TRBJ2-1	NA	NA	TRBV27	TGTGCCAGCAGTTCCCACAGGCTCCCCGGCGAGCAGTTCTTC	CASSSHRLPGEQFF
TRBJ2-7	NA	TRBD2	TRBV4-1	TGCGCCAGCAGCCAGACAGCGGGAGGGCAATACGAGCAGTACTTC	CASSQTAGGQYEQYF
TRBJ1-5	few	NA	TRBV5-1	TGCGCCAGCAGCTTGGGGGACGCGGGATATCAGCCCCAGCATTTT	CASSLGDAGYQPQHF
TRBJ1-1	NA	NA	TRBV6-1	TGTGCCAGCAGTGCTCCTGGCAGGGTGAACACTGAAGCTTTCTTT	CASSAPGRVNTEAFF
TRBJ2-1	many	TRBD2	TRBV12-3/TRBV12-4	TGTGCCAGCAGATTCGAGAGCGGGAGGACCTACAATGAGCAGTTCTTC	CASRFESGRTYNEQFF
TRBJ2-4	NA	NA	TRBV20-1	TGCAGTGCTAGAGAAAGGGTGACCAAAAACATTCAGTACTTC	CSARERVTKNIQYF
TRBJ2-3	few	NA	TRBV6-5	TGTGCCAGCAGTTCCTGGGGTGGGAACACAGATACGCAGTATTTT	CASSSWGGNTDTQYF
TRBJ2-2	few	TRBD2	TRBV9	TGTGCCAGCAGCGCCGGACTAGCGGGAGGGCCAGGCACCGGGGAGCTGTTTTTT	CASSAGLAGGPGTGELFF
TRBJ2-1	NA	TRBD1	TRBV10-3	TGTGCCATCAGTCCTACAGGGGGCAGAGGAAATGAGCAGTTCTTC	CAISPTGGRGNEQFF
TRBJ2-5	NA	TRBD2	TRBV6-1	TGTGCCAGCAGTGCACTAGCGACCTACGGGCAAGAGACCCAGTACTTC	CASSALATYGQETQYF
TRBJ2-1	many	NA	TRBV12-3/TRBV12-4	TGTGCCAGCAGTTCGGGTGGCTCCTACAATGAGCAGTTCTTC	CASSSGGSYNEQFF
TRBJ2-1	few	NA	TRBV4-2	TGTGCCAGCAGCCAAGTAGGGCCGGATGAGCAGTTCTTC	CASSQVGPDEQFF
TRBJ1-5	few	TRBD1	TRBV20-1	TGCAGTGCTAGAGCGAGGGGGCCGAGCAATCAGCCCCAGCATTTT	CSARARGPSNQPQHF
TRBJ2-5	NA	TRBD1	TRBV5-5	TGTGCCAGCCATCAGGGGGCCAGGGAGACCCAGTACTTC	CASHQGARETQYF
TRBJ2-5	few	TRBD2	TRBV5-1	TGCGCCAGCAGAAGATCTCTAGCGGGAGTTTCAGAGACCCAGTACTTC	CASRRSLAGVSETQYF
TRBJ2-2	few	NA	TRBV5-1	TGCGCCAGCAGCATCTCCGGGGAGCTGTTTTTT	CASSISGELFF
TRBJ1-4	few	NA	TRBV20-1	TGCAGTGCTAGAGATGGGACTTCAACTAATGAAAAACTGTTTTTT	CSARDGTSTNEKLFF
TRBJ2-2	few	TRBD1	TRBV3-1	TGTGCCAGCAGCCAACATCTCCGGACAGGGCGAACCGGGGAGCTGTTTTTT	CASSQHLRTGRTGELFF
TRBJ1-5	many	NA	TRBV27	TGTGCCAGCACCGAGCCCGGACATAGCAATCAGCCCCAGCATTTT	CASTEPGHSNQPQHF
TRBJ1-2	many	TRBD1	TRBV15	TGTGCCACCAGCAGACAGACAGGGGGTGGCTACACCTTC	CATSRQTGGGYTF
TRBJ2-3	many	TRBD1	TRBV6-5	TGTGCCAGCAGTCCGGGACAGGGAGGCACAGATACGCAGTATTTT	CASSPGQGGTDTQYF
TRBJ2-7	few	TRBD2	TRBV20-1	TGCAGTGCCCGACTAGCCCAATACGAGCAGTACTTC	CSARLAQYEQYF
TRBJ1-5	many	NA	TRBV12-3/TRBV12-4	TGTGCCAGCAGGTACAGGGTCGATCAGCCCCAGCATTTT	CASRYRVDQPQHF
TRBJ2-1	many	NA	TRBV7-6	TGTGCCAGCAGCTCTAGCTGGAATTCCTACAATGAGCAGTTCTTC	CASSSSWNSYNEQFF